Below, 18 T cell receptor beta chains from the same sample are listed, as sequenced in a study of identical twins. From the 5' RACE reads, TCRdb called clonotypes with MiXCR, one entry per CDR3 protein. The sample has more than 1.5 million distinct CDR3 sequences, 32% seen once. Sequences were obtained from cord blood. Receptors were obtained from a newborn girl in good health.

This clonotype was seen only a few times. The chain joins TRBV27 to TRBJ1-1; 10 nucleotides align to TRBD1. Germline V gene lookup returns CDR1 MNHEY and CDR2 SMNVEV (reference sequence). This CDR3 has 16 residues. The V gene end was trimmed by 6 bases and the J gene end by 4 bases; junction bases not matched to a gene: 11. The CDR3 DNA sequence: TGTGCCAGCAGCTCCAACCGGGACAGGGGTGCCACTGAAGCTTTCTTT. Translated: CASSSNRDRGATEAFF.

As regards this clonotype: The junction differs from germline at one of its ends, possibly a read error. The chain is built from TRBV6-2 or TRBV6-3 and TRBJ2-7, with 12 bases aligning to TRBD2. With the DNA end fitting TRBJ2-5 better, the J assignment may be wrong. Looked up from germline, CDR1 is MNHEY and CDR2 is SVGEGT. The CDR3 totals 15 residues. DNA of the CDR3: TGTGCCGGCAGTACTGGACTAGCGGGAACAGAGACCCAGTACTTC. This codes for CAGSTGLAGTETQYF.

This chain joins TRBV20-1 and TRBJ1-1; D not resolved. The CDR3 is 14 residues long. Germline V gives CDR1 DFQATT, CDR2 SNEGSKA (reference sequence). Trimming removed 6 bases at V and 1 base at J, with 15 bases between. The CDR3 protein is CSAPAWQENTEAFF. The CDR3 nucleotides are TGCAGTGCACCTGCATGGCAGGAGAACACTGAAGCTTTCTTT.

The rearrangement links TRBV20-1 to TRBJ2-1, with TRBD1 matching 9 bases. CDR1 is DFQATT, CDR2 SNEGSKA, per germline (reference sequence). V gave up 5 bases and J gave up 4 bases; unmatched junction bases: 12. This CDR3 spans 16 amino acids. CDR3 nucleotide sequence: TGCAGTGCTGGGGACAGGGCTCCCACCTCTTACAATGAGCAGTTCTTC. Amino acids: CSAGDRAPTSYNEQFF.

The chain is built from TRBV7-2 and TRBJ1-4; D not certain. Germline CDR1 and CDR2: SGHTA and FQGNSA. CDR3 length equals 13 residues. Trimming removed 3 bases from V and 8 bases from J, with 10 bases in between. The CDR3 bases are TGTGCCAGCAGCTTGTGGTCTGGCGAAAAACTGTTTTTT. The encoded protein is CASSLWSGEKLFF.

CDR3 nucleotides: TGTGCCAGCAGCCAAGCCCGGTGGAACACTGAAGCTTTCTTT. Its translation: CASSQARWNTEAFF. The gene calls are TRBV4-2 and TRBJ1-1, with D uncertain. CDR3 length: 14 residues. Germline CDR1 and CDR2: LGHNA and YNFKEQ. Trimming cost V 1 base and J 1 base, with 7 bases left between them.

This clonotype appeared many times. The chain couples TRBV14 to TRBJ2-4, with 7 positions matching TRBD2. V gave up 1 base and J gave up 11 bases; unmatched junction bases: 2. In germline, CDR1 is SGHDN, CDR2 FVKESK. This CDR3 region has 12 residues. The CDR3 here is CASSQGLAVQYF. In DNA form, the CDR3 reads TGTGCCAGCAGCCAAGGTCTAGCGGTTCAGTACTTC.

The gene calls are TRBV20-1 and TRBJ2-5; 13 bases fit TRBD2. There are 15 residues in the CDR3. V lost 5 bases and J lost 1; bases outside the gene matches: 4. Germline loops: CDR1 DFQATT, CDR2 SNEGSKA (reference sequence). The CDR3 region is CSAARTSGGQETQYF. CDR3 coding DNA: TGCAGTGCTGCACGGACTAGCGGGGGCCAAGAGACCCAGTACTTC.

In this sample, this clonotype turned up many times. The CDR3 region is CASSMRLGQGLETQYF. CDR3 bases: TGTGCCAGCAGTATGCGTTTAGGACAGGGGTTGGAGACCCAGTACTTC. V usage is TRBV12-3 or TRBV12-4 and J usage is TRBJ2-5; 9 bases map to TRBD1. The CDR3 runs to 16 residues. The V and J ends lost 5 bases and 5 bases, in that order; junction bases with no gene match: 12.

V and J are TRBV27 and TRBJ2-3; 11 bases line up with TRBD2. V trimming: 2 bases; J trimming: 7 bases; junction bases outside the gene matches: 5. The CDR3 runs 15 residues. Germline CDR1 and CDR2: MNHEY and SMNVEV (reference sequence). The CDR3 region has the DNA TGTGCCAGCAGTTTAATAGCGGGGGGGACGAATACGCAGTATTTT. Encoded protein: CASSLIAGGTNTQYF.

With respect to this clonotype: At one end, the junction sequence differs from germline, possibly due to a read error. The rearrangement links TRBV6-6 to TRBJ2-7; D perhaps matches TRBD1 (5 bases). The CDR3 spans 14 residues. Germline V gives CDR1 MNHNY, CDR2 SVGAGI (reference sequence). CDR3 in amino acids: CAGSYRGLSYEQYF. The CDR3 nucleotides are TGTGCCGGCAGTTATAGGGGCCTCTCCTACGAGCAGTACTTC.

This clonotype was counted between two and nine times. The V and J genes are TRBV6-5 and TRBJ2-4; TRBD2 agrees at 12 bases. V dropped 7 bases and J dropped 1; count of bases not matched to a gene: 5. Germline V lookup: CDR1 MNHEY, CDR2 SVGAGI. The CDR3 runs 16 residues. The CDR3, as DNA: TGTGCCAGCACTAGCGGGAGGGCCTTTGCCAAAAACATTCAGTACTTC. The encoded protein is CASTSGRAFAKNIQYF.

The chain is built from TRBV7-2 and TRBJ1-4, with D perhaps TRBD1 (5 bases). This CDR3 has 15 amino acids. Germline V gives CDR1 SGHTA, CDR2 FQGNSA. V was clipped by 5 bases and J by 4 bases, with 14 bases between them. The CDR3 DNA reads as TGTGCCAGCAGCCCCCGACAGACCAATAATGAAAAACTGTTTTTT. This sequence encodes CASSPRQTNNEKLFF.

The CDR3 spells CASRRTGFNQPQHF. CDR3 DNA sequence: TGTGCCAGCAGGCGGACAGGGTTCAATCAGCCCCAGCATTTT. The chain couples TRBV6-6 to TRBJ1-5, with 8 bases matching TRBD1. The CDR3 totals 14 residues. J was trimmed by 3 bases and V by 6 bases; bases with no gene match: 4. The V gene's germline CDR1 is MNHNY and CDR2 SVGAGI (reference sequence).

This chain links TRBV7-2 with TRBJ2-3, with 8 bases lining up with TRBD2. The length of the CDR3 is 15 residues. V gave up 1 base and J gave up 6 bases; unmatched junction bases: 6. Per the germline V gene, CDR1 is SGHTA and CDR2 is FQGNSA. The CDR3 nucleotides read TGTGCCAGCAGCTTAGGGACTAGCCGGGTGGATACGCAGTATTTT. It yields the protein CASSLGTSRVDTQYF.

The gene calls are TRBV4-2 and TRBJ2-7, with 12 nucleotides matching TRBD1. The CDR3 extends over 16 amino acids. The germline CDR1 and CDR2 sequences are LGHNA and YNFKEQ. J gave up 7 bases and V 4 bases, and 11 bases lay outside the gene matches. CDR3 sequence: CASSRLGGQGALEQYF. The CDR3 nucleotides are TGTGCCAGCAGCCGACTAGGGGGACAGGGGGCGCTTGAGCAGTACTTC.

V is TRBV18 and J is TRBJ2-1; D gene ambiguous. The V gene's germline CDR1 is KGHSH and CDR2 LQKENI. This CDR3 spans 15 amino acids. The V end lost 6 bases, the J end lost 4 bases, and 16 bases lay between the germline ends. As DNA, the CDR3 is TGTGCCAGCTCTCCTCCCTTAAACCTATACAATGAGCAGTTCTTC. Protein product: CASSPPLNLYNEQFF.

The CDR3 bases are TGCGCCAGCAGCTTGGTGGGACAGGTTTGGTGGGGCTACACCTTC. Encoded protein: CASSLVGQVWWGYTF. V usage is TRBV5-1 and J usage is TRBJ1-2; 8 bases are shared with TRBD1. The CDR3 is made up of 15 amino acids. The junction had 9 bases not matched to a gene; V was cut back by 0 bases and J by 8 bases. CDR1 SGHRS and CDR2 YFSETQ come from the germline V gene.